A selection of T cell receptor beta chains follows, all from one sample in a study of blood T cells in healthy people across ages. A single record per CDR3 protein comes from TCRdb applying MiXCR to the 5' RACE reads. The sample includes roughly 1,100,000 distinct CDR3 sequences, under 30% seen only once; the top ten take less than 0.75%. Another study also made use of these data, one on T cells of mothers and their children.

The source material was blood. These receptors originate from a girl aged 2-15 years in good health. Each CDR3 is given with its conserved first and last residue. D genes are given only for firm matches. The listing skips clone size in some rows; elsewhere it reads once, few, many or a size class.

18	TRBJ2-1	TRBD2	TRBV14	-	TGTGCCAGCAGCCAAGGCCTAGCGGGAGGGTCGGCCTACAATGAGCAGTTCTTC	CASSQGLAGGSAYNEQFF
13	TRBJ2-3	-	TRBV12-3/TRBV12-4	-	TGTGCCAGCAGTGGATGGGCTACAAATACGCAGTATTTT	CASSGWATNTQYF
12	TRBJ2-5	-	TRBV2	-	TGTGCCAGCAGTGAAGGCTCTAGTATACAGTACTTC	CASSEGSSIQYF
13	TRBJ1-5	-	TRBV3-1	-	TGTGCCAGCAGCCAAGGCATGGGTCAGCCCCAGCATTTT	CASSQGMGQPQHF
16	TRBJ2-7	-	TRBV20-1	-	TGCAGTGCCACTAAGCCAAGCGGATCGTACTCCTACGAGCAGTACTTC	CSATKPSGSYSYEQYF
14	TRBJ2-5	-	TRBV28	-	TGTGCCAGCAGTTACGCCGGGACATCAGAGACCCAGTACTTC	CASSYAGTSETQYF
12	TRBJ2-1	-	TRBV20-1	few	TGCAGTGCCCCCTCGACAGGATCGGTAGAGTACTTC	CSAPSTGSVEYF
16	TRBJ1-2	TRBD1	TRBV2	-	TGTGCCAGCAGGGGTGGGACAGGGGACAGAGGCTATGGCTACACCTTC	CASRGGTGDRGYGYTF
15	TRBJ1-1	-	TRBV2	few	TGTGCCAGCAGCACCGGTCGCCTCATGAACACTGAAGCTTTCTTT	CASSTGRLMNTEAFF
19	TRBJ2-1	TRBD2	TRBV3-1	-	TGTGCCAGCAGCCAAGAACTAGCGGGAGGTTATTACTCCTACAATGAGCAGTTCTTC	CASSQELAGGYYSYNEQFF
15	TRBJ1-3	-	TRBV7-4	few	TGTGCCAGCAGCCCTACAGTTACCTCTGGAAACACCATATATTTT	CASSPTVTSGNTIYF
13	TRBJ1-2	-	TRBV7-9	-	TGTGCCAGCAGCCCACCCTTGGGGGATGGCTACACCTTC	CASSPPLGDGYTF
15	TRBJ1-6	TRBD1	TRBV6-5	-	TGTGCCAGCAGCCCCGTGGGACAGGGTCTGTCACCCCTCCACTTT	CASSPVGQGLSPLHF
12	TRBJ1-2	-	TRBV6-5	-	TGTGCCAGCAGTTACTCGAACGGGGACTACACCTTC	CASSYSNGDYTF
14	TRBJ2-5	TRBD1	TRBV9	few	TGTGCCAGCAGCGTAGATCCAGGGGGCGCGACCCAGTACTTC	CASSVDPGGATQYF
13	TRBJ2-1	-	TRBV6-5	-	TGTGCCAGCAGTTATGGGGGATTCAATGAGCAGTTCTTC	CASSYGGFNEQFF
14	TRBJ2-1	-	TRBV7-2	-	TGTGCCAGCAGCCCCCGGGGCGATTTTAATGAGCAGTTCTTC	CASSPRGDFNEQFF
17	TRBJ2-6	-	TRBV28	medium-sized	TGTGCCAGCAGGTCTAGGGACACACGCTCTGGGGCCAACGTCCTGACTTTC	CASRSRDTRSGANVLTF
15	TRBJ1-1	-	TRBV20-1	once	TGCAGTGCTAGAGGGATAAAGGACACGAACACTGAAGCTTTCTTT	CSARGIKDTNTEAFF
16	TRBJ1-1	TRBD1	TRBV7-9	few	TGTGCCAGCAGCTCAAACCCAACCGGGACAGACTATGAAGCTTTCTTT	CASSSNPTGTDYEAFF
17	TRBJ1-2	TRBD1	TRBV6-5	-	TGTGCCAGCAGTTTCCTCTCAACACAGGGGGGTAACTATGGCTACACCTTC	CASSFLSTQGGNYGYTF
15	TRBJ2-1	-	TRBV20-1	-	TGCAGTGCTAGCACTTTCCCGGAAACCTACAATGAGCAGTTCTTC	CSASTFPETYNEQFF
14	TRBJ1-6	TRBD1	TRBV6-2/TRBV6-3	few	TGTGCCAGCAATAAACAGGGGAGCGATGGGACCCTCCACTTT	CASNKQGSDGTLHF
16	TRBJ2-1	TRBD2	TRBV5-6	few	TGTGCCAGCAGCTTGGCTGCTAGCGGGGGGACGAATGAGCAGTTCTTC	CASSLAASGGTNEQFF
15	TRBJ2-5	-	TRBV23-1	-	TGCGCCAGCAGACTCATGGTACAGGGCTGGGAGACCCAGTACTTC	CASRLMVQGWETQYF
14	TRBJ2-7	TRBD2	TRBV29-1	-	TGCAGCGTTGATAACGGGAGGAGCTCCTACGAGCAGTACTTC	CSVDNGRSSYEQYF
14	TRBJ1-3	-	TRBV7-2	-	TGTGCCAGCAGCCGGGGGATCTCTGGAAACACCATATATTTT	CASSRGISGNTIYF
14	TRBJ1-5	-	TRBV29-1	-	TGCAGCGTTGGGGGACGGGCTAGCAATCAGCCCCAGCATTTT	CSVGGRASNQPQHF
13	TRBJ2-6	-	TRBV27	-	TGTGCCAGCTCTGACTCTGGGGCCAACGTCCTGGCTTTC	CASSDSGANVLAF
13	TRBJ2-7	-	TRBV2	few	TGTGCCAGCAGTGATAGGCGGTACGTCGAGCAGTACTTC	CASSDRRYVEQYF
15	TRBJ2-5	-	TRBV4-3	-	TGCGCCAGCAGCCAAGATCCGGGGGGCCTCGAGACCCAGTACTTC	CASSQDPGGLETQYF
17	TRBJ2-1	TRBD2	TRBV7-2	-	TGTGCCAGCAGTCGTGCCGGGGCGGGAGCTTGGGACAATGAGCAGTTCTTC	CASSRAGAGAWDNEQFF
12	TRBJ2-4	-	TRBV29-1	-	TGCAGCGTTGGTGGAACCCAAAACATTCAGTACTTC	CSVGGTQNIQYF
14	TRBJ2-5	-	TRBV7-2	many	TGTGCCAGCAGCTTAGAAGGGGACGGAGAGACCCAGTACTTC	CASSLEGDGETQYF
12	TRBJ1-1	-	TRBV5-1	-	TGCGCCAGCAGCCAGGGGTTGTCTGAAGCTTTCTTT	CASSQGLSEAFF
14	TRBJ1-1	-	TRBV7-6	many	TGTGCCAGCAGTCCCGACACCATGAACACTGAAGCTTTCTTT	CASSPDTMNTEAFF
13	TRBJ1-4	TRBD1	TRBV3-1	-	TGTGCCAGCAGCCCGGGACAGGGGTTTGGTTTGTTTTTT	CASSPGQGFGLFF
14	TRBJ2-5	-	TRBV29-1	-	TGCAGCGTTGGATCGGGGGCGCTCCAAGAGACCCAGTACTTC	CSVGSGALQETQYF
15	TRBJ2-1	-	TRBV14	-	TGTGCCAGCAGCCAAGTAGCGGCCCCTTCAGATGAGCAGTTCTTC	CASSQVAAPSDEQFF
15	TRBJ2-2	-	TRBV2	few	TGTGCCAGCAGTGAGGCTCGCGGGAACACCGGGGAGCTGTTTTTT	CASSEARGNTGELFF
14	TRBJ1-5	-	TRBV29-1	-	TGCAGCGCAATGACTCCCCAGGCCAATCAGCCCCAGCATTTT	CSAMTPQANQPQHF
15	TRBJ1-2	TRBD1	TRBV7-2	few	TGTGCCAGCAGCCCCCGGACAGGGTCCGTCTATGGCTACACCTTC	CASSPRTGSVYGYTF
16	TRBJ2-5	-	TRBV5-5	-	TGTGCCAGCAGCTTCTCGAGGACCCTGGGGGGAGAGACCCAGTACTTC	CASSFSRTLGGETQYF
14	TRBJ2-5	-	TRBV28	few	TGTGCCAGCAGCAGGCAGGGTAAAGTAGAGACCCAGTACTTC	CASSRQGKVETQYF